These 21 T cell receptor beta chains share one sample of origin, sequenced in a study of human T cells and chemical hapten exposure. Sample time point: patch test 1, 2 weeks after DPC sensitization. The treatment was: therapeutic diphenylcyclopropenone sensitization with weekly scalp DPC. Each CDR3 protein is one row after TCRdb ran MiXCR on the RACE reads. This table has more than 70,000 distinct CDR3 sequences, approximately 12% appearing once. The starting material was whole blood, obtained in connection with sensitization to the hapten diphenylcyclopropenone (DPC). These receptors were obtained from a woman aged 55-70 years with alopecia areata. Some clones in this sample may be carry-over from other donors' samples.

V usage is TRBV7-3 and J usage is TRBJ1-4; 7 nucleotides agree with TRBD1. Trimming removed 5 bases from V and 3 bases from J; junction bases left unmatched: 12. The CDR3 consists of 17 residues. CDR1 and CDR2 from the germline V gene are SGHTA and FQGTGA. CDR3 residues: CASSPTRQGMPNEKLFF. The CDR3 DNA sequence: TGTGCCAGCAGCCCCACACGACAGGGAATGCCTAATGAAAAACTGTTTTTT.

In this sample, this clonotype turned up many times. This sequence joins TRBV4-1 and TRBJ2-2; perhaps TRBD2 as D (6 bases). This CDR3 contains 13 residues. Germline loops: CDR1 MGHRA, CDR2 YSYEKL. Trimming took off 5 bases at V and 8 bases at J, with 12 bases between the two ends. This chain's CDR3 is CASSSAGGGELFF. DNA for the CDR3: TGCGCCAGCAGCTCCGCCGGGGGTGGGGAGCTGTTTTTT.

This clonotype has more than one count but fewer than ten. The rearrangement links TRBV11-2 to TRBJ2-4; perhaps TRBD1 as D (6 bases). The V and J ends lost 2 bases and 6 bases respectively, with 17 bases between them. The CDR3 length is 16 residues. Germline V lookup: CDR1 SGHAT, CDR2 FQNNGV. CDR3 bases: TGTGCCAGCAGCTTATTTCGCTTGGGGGCTGTAAACATTCAGTACTTC. Translating it yields CASSLFRLGAVNIQYF.

In this sample, this clonotype turned up a few times. The chain joins TRBV30 to TRBJ1-1; TRBD1 matches at 7 bases. Germline trimming cut 4 bases from V and 0 bases from J; bases unmatched to any gene: 2. This CDR3 comprises 13 residues. CDR1 and CDR2 (germline): GTSNPN, SVGIG (reference sequence). CDR3 loop: CAWNRGLNTEAFF. As DNA, the CDR3 is TGTGCCTGGAACAGGGGATTGAACACTGAAGCTTTCTTT.

The chain carries TRBV18 and TRBJ1-2; D gene ambiguous. The CDR3 covers 13 residues. Trimming stripped 0 bases from V and 4 bases from J, with 6 bases between. In germline, CDR1 is KGHSH, CDR2 LQKENI. CDR3 sequence (DNA): TGTGCCAGCTCACCACCGACACGCTATGGCTACACCTTC. This sequence encodes CASSPPTRYGYTF.

Many counts were recorded for this clonotype. CDR3 residues: CASSYSYRDEKLFF. The CDR3 DNA sequence: TGTGCCAGCAGTTACTCGTACAGGGATGAAAAACTGTTTTTT. The chain couples TRBV6-5 to TRBJ1-4; TRBD1 might be the D (6 bases). V lost 0 bases to trimming and J lost 6 bases, with 8 bases between them. Germline CDR1 and CDR2: MNHEY and SVGAGI. The CDR3 covers 14 residues.

This clonotype was counted a few times. The V call is TRBV20-1, the J call TRBJ2-1; D is uncertain. Germline-derived CDR1 and CDR2 are DFQATT and SNEGSKA (reference sequence). The CDR3 consists of 10 residues. V lost 6 bases and J 4 bases, leaving 4 bases between the germline ends. In DNA form, the CDR3 reads TGCAGTGCCCGGTACAATGAGCAGTTCTTC. Translation gives CSARYNEQFF.

This clonotype was seen many times. The chain couples TRBV28 to TRBJ2-7; no firm D call. Germline lookup yields CDR1 MDHEN and CDR2 SYDVKM. The CDR3 contains 14 residues. V gave up 3 bases and J gave up 3 bases, with 12 bases separating them. The CDR3 nucleotides are TGTGCCAGCAGTTTCCCTGGAGATTACTACGAGCAGTACTTC. It translates to CASSFPGDYYEQYF. Full variable domain (rest looked up from reference TRBV28 and TRBJ2-7): DVKVTQSSRYLVKRTGEKVFLECVQDMDHENMFWYRQDPGLGLRLIYFSYDVKMKEKGDIPEGYSVSREKKERFSLILESASTNQTSMYLCASSFPGDYYEQYFGPGTRLTVT.

A few counts support this clonotype. This chain joins TRBV5-4 and TRBJ1-1; a possible D gene is TRBD1 (5 bases). The V gene's germline CDR1 is SGHNT and CDR2 YYREEE (reference sequence). V shed 4 bases and J shed 5 bases, with 18 bases lying between them. CDR3 length: 15 residues. For the CDR3, the DNA is TGTGCCAGCAGCACAAAGGCCGGGGGTGGGACTGAAGCTTTCTTT. It specifies CASSTKAGGGTEAFF.

The chain joins TRBV12-3 or TRBV12-4 to TRBJ1-6; possible D gene TRBD1, 5 bases. This CDR3 comprises 14 residues. The V gene lost 6 bases and the J gene lost 9 bases, with 15 bases spanning the gap. CDR3: CASSPQVEGSPLHF. CDR3 DNA: TGTGCCAGCAGCCCACAGGTGGAGGGTTCACCCCTCCACTTT.

Within the sample, this clonotype is medium-sized. This chain uses TRBV5-1 with TRBJ2-1; D remains unclear. This CDR3 spans 12 amino acids. V was cut by 1 base and J by 7 bases, with 6 bases left in between. The germline gives CDR1 SGHRS, CDR2 YFSETQ. The CDR3, as DNA: TGCGCCAGCAGCTTGTTAGTGAATGAGCAGTTCTTC. The encoded protein is CASSLLVNEQFF.

This clonotype has only a few counts. J is TRBJ2-3 and V is TRBV2, with 8 positions matching TRBD2. Germline V gives CDR1 SNHLY, CDR2 FYNNEI. The CDR3 is 14 residues long. After removal of 10 bases from V and 3 bases from J, the junction contained 9 bases not matched to a gene. This CDR3 reads CATSLSGGTDTQYF. The CDR3 nucleotides read TGTGCCACCTCCCTAAGCGGGGGTACAGATACGCAGTATTTT.

This clonotype was recorded at least ten times. The gene calls are TRBV29-1 and TRBJ1-4; D is uncertain. The V end was cut by 0 bases, the J end by 6 bases, with 8 bases between. CDR1 and CDR2 (germline): SQVTM, ANQGSEA. CDR3 length: 13 amino acids. The chain's CDR3 is CSVEEAAYEKLFF. The CDR3 nucleotides read TGCAGCGTTGAAGAGGCCGCATATGAAAAACTGTTTTTT.

This clonotype has at least ten counts. The J gene is TRBJ2-3, the V gene TRBV11-2; 11 nucleotides agree with TRBD2. J lost 5 bases, V lost 3 bases, and 4 bases had no gene match. This CDR3 contains 15 residues. Germline V gene lookup returns CDR1 SGHAT and CDR2 FQNNGV. The CDR3 spells CASSFTSGGRDTQYF. The DNA of the CDR3 is TGTGCCAGCAGCTTTACTAGCGGGGGTAGAGATACGCAGTATTTT. The entire variable domain, with the rest obtained from reference TRBV11-2 and TRBJ2-3, is as follows: EAGVAQSPRYKIIEKRQSVAFWCNPISGHATLYWYQQILGQGPKLLIQFQNNGVVDDSQLPKDRFSAERLKGVDSTLKIQPAKLEDSAVYLCASSFTSGGRDTQYFGPGTRLTVL.

This clonotype was detected a few times. The V gene is TRBV7-3, the J gene TRBJ1-6, with a tentative D call TRBD1 (5 bases). The germline V and J ends were trimmed by 4 bases and 9 bases, with 16 bases remaining between them. The CDR3 covers 15 residues. Germline V gives CDR1 SGHTA, CDR2 FQGTGA. CDR3: CASSSTRQTGSPLHF. Here the CDR3 DNA reads TGTGCCAGCAGCTCCACGAGACAGACCGGTTCACCCCTCCACTTT.

This chain joins TRBV5-5 and TRBJ1-5; no clear D gene. V was shortened by 2 bases and J by 1 base, with 10 bases between the two germline ends. From germline, CDR1 is SGHKS and CDR2 YYEKEE (reference sequence). There are 15 residues in the CDR3. The CDR3 coding sequence is TGTGCCAGCAGCTTATGGACGGCGAGCAATCAGCCCCAGCATTTT. Its translation is CASSLWTASNQPQHF.

This clonotype was seen repeatedly, ten times or more. The gene calls are TRBV7-9 and TRBJ2-3, with 7 bases aligning to TRBD1. Trimming at V came to 5 bases and at J to 8 bases, leaving 16 bases not matched to a gene. CDR1 SEHNR and CDR2 FQNEAQ come from the germline V gene (reference sequence). The CDR3 contains 16 residues. The CDR3 DNA is TGTGCCAGCAGCCCATCGCGGGCTCAGGGGGTCGGTACGCAGTATTTT. It encodes CASSPSRAQGVGTQYF. Using reference TRBV7-9 and TRBJ2-3 for the parts outside the CDR3, the full variable domain is DTGVSQNPRHKITKRGQNVTFRCDPISEHNRLYWYRQTLGQGPEFLTYFQNEAQLEKSRLLSDRFSAERPKGSFSTLEIQRTEQGDSAMYLCASSPSRAQGVGTQYFGPGTRLTVL.

The V call is TRBV18, the J call TRBJ1-4, with D possibly being TRBD1 (5 bases). The CDR3 consists of 18 residues. Trimming took 3 bases from V and 1 from J, leaving 18 bases between them. Looked up from germline, CDR1 is KGHSH and CDR2 is LQKENI. CDR3 DNA: TGTGCCAGCTCACCCGGGCCGAGGATTAGGGGAACTAATGAAAAACTGTTTTTT. This sequence encodes CASSPGPRIRGTNEKLFF.

CDR3: CASSLELAGGVDTQYF. The CDR3 coding sequence is TGTGCCAGCAGCTTAGAACTGGCGGGGGGGGTCGATACGCAGTATTTT. The rearrangement uses TRBV7-2 and TRBJ2-3, with 9 bases lining up with TRBD2. This CDR3 spans 16 amino acids. The V and J ends lost 1 base and 6 bases, in that order; junction bases with no gene match: 8. Per the germline V gene, CDR1 is SGHTA and CDR2 is FQGNSA.

The chain joins TRBV3-1 to TRBJ1-1; D unresolved. Per germline, CDR1 LGHDT and CDR2 YNNKEL (reference sequence). This CDR3 contains 14 residues. Deletions cut 2 bases from V and 5 bases from J, with 12 bases between. CDR3 sequence (DNA): TGTGCCAGCAGCCAATTTGGTAGGGAAACTGAAGCTTTCTTT. Its translation: CASSQFGRETEAFF.

The chain is built from TRBV18 and TRBJ2-7, with D uncertain. The CDR3 is made up of 16 amino acids. Trimming stripped 6 bases from V and 3 bases from J, with 21 bases between. From germline, CDR1 is KGHSH and CDR2 LQKENI. The CDR3: CASSPPGVVRVYEQYF. DNA of the CDR3: TGTGCCAGCTCCCCCCCCGGTGTGGTCAGAGTCTACGAGCAGTACTTC.